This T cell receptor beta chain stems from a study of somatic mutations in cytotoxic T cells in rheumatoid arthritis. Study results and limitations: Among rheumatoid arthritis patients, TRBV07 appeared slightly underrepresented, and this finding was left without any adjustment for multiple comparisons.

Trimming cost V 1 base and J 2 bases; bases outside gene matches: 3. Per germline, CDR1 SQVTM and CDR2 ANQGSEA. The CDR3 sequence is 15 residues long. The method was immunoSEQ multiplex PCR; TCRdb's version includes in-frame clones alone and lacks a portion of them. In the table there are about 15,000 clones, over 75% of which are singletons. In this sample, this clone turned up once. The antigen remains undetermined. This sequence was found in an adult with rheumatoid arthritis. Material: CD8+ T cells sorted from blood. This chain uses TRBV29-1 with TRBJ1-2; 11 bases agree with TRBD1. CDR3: CSVEVWDRGNYGYTF. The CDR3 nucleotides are TGCAGCGTTGAAGTGTGGGACAGGGGGAACTATGGCTACACCTTC.